Here is one T cell receptor (beta chain) with its context. This clonotype turned up a few times. The clone's antigen remains unknown. Base qualities were left out, and no much larger clone turns up one base away. These data belong to a study of vaccination and CD4 T cells after COVID-19 (dated by TCRdb to between 2021 and 2022). Study-level background: Convalescent patients had a positive SARS-CoV-2 result on nasal swab PCR, and of these patients, nine had mild disease and one had severe disease. The time from the second vaccine dose to post-vaccine blood sampling had a median of around 72 days and ranged from about 13 to 250 days. For a few convalescent patients, samples were collected at an early post-vaccination timepoint (day 14) as well as at a late post-vaccination timepoint (days 161 to 241). In control cultures, a CEFX viral epitope pool was used as positive control, an HIV-1 Nef peptide pool was used as negative control, or no peptide was added. Post-COVID blood samples were collected from convalescent patients a median of approximately 93 days after diagnosis, with a range of roughly 30 to 170 days. Culture stimuli were overlapping spike peptide pools from SARS-CoV-2 and from the common cold coronaviruses HCoV-NL63, HCoV-OC43 and HCoV-229E. In the convalescent cohort there were six males and four females, among whom were two Hispanic individuals, seven Caucasians, two Asians and one multiracial person. In 10 COVID-19 convalescent patients and a few infection-naive healthy vaccine recipients, researchers compared the spike-specific CD4+ TCR repertoire from before mRNA vaccination with the repertoire from after. Each participant got two doses of either the Pfizer-BioNTech BNT162b2 vaccine (n=8) or the Moderna mRNA-1273 vaccine (n=2).

The library relied on PCR. DNA from cultured CD4+ T cells underwent TCR sequencing with the Oncomine TCR Beta short-read assay at the Johns Hopkins FTIC core. The QIAamp micro DNA kit was used to extract genomic DNA from the cultured CD4+ T cells. Oncomine TCR Beta libraries from cultured CD4+ T cells were pooled using unique dual indexes and sequenced on an Illumina iSeq 100. The paper's data handling went like this. Non-productive sequences were removed, and CDR3s that did not start with C, did not end with F or W, or were shorter than 7 amino acids were discarded. Antigen-specific clonotypes were identified with the MANAFEST web application by comparing peptide-stimulated wells with reference and other culture wells. For a clone to be called positive, the clone needed an FDR below 0.05, an odds ratio above 5, and a productive frequency above 0.1% in at least two of three replicate wells. A clonotype counted as cross-reactive if it showed significant expansion both in the SARS-CoV-2 spike wells and in at least one common cold coronavirus spike condition. CDR3 homology was assessed with Levenshtein distances (stringdist) and unrooted phylogenetic trees (ape) in R version 3.6.1. Clones were called with MiXCR by TCRdb after fastp trimmed the public reads at Q25, and only in-frame beta chains were retained. Records with the same CDR3 protein are collapsed into one entry carrying the most frequent genes and DNA. The V and J calls and clone size come from TCRdb's table, not from the authors' own analysis. The sample has fewer than 20,000 distinct CDR3 sequences on record, about 45% of them singletons. The ten largest make up about a sixth of the sample.

Paper-wide results and their limitations: The median count of SARS-CoV-2-reactive clonotypes went up from 21 after infection to around 38 after vaccination, although the change was not significant. Relatively few convalescent patients were included in the study, and early timepoints after natural infection were not analyzed. In convalescent patients, a median around 84% of post-vaccine SARS-CoV-2-reactive clones were detected only after vaccination, and vaccine-specific priming was suggested by this finding. Of the vaccine-specific clones found in convalescent patients, nearly all (304 of 307) were mono-reactive for SARS-CoV-2 spike instead of being cross-reactive with common cold coronaviruses.

What this sample's time point label stands for: late sampling 161 to 241 days after vaccination in three convalescent patients. The treatment or condition label on this specimen signifies: roughly ten-day PBMC culture with coronavirus spike peptide pools or control peptides (ViraFEST assay). The ViraFEST assay was used in the study, in which antigen-specific T cells were expanded with peptide pools and expanded clonotypes were subsequently identified by TCR sequencing. Positive SARS-CoV-2 PCR tests in the convalescent patients dated from March to December 2020, before Alpha, Beta and Delta variants emerged in the United States. PBMCs were cultured at roughly 1.8 million per well in IMDM supplemented with about 5.5% human AB serum and 9.5 to 10 IU/ml IL-2, with about 9 ug/ml peptide pools added. Half of the culture medium was replaced with fresh IL-2-containing medium on days 3 and 7. CD4+ T cells were isolated after about 10 days of culture through negative selection using the EasySep CD4+ T cell isolation kit. Ficoll-Paque Plus gradient centrifugation was used to isolate PBMCs from whole blood, and the isolated PBMCs were then either used fresh or cryopreserved at -140C. Triplicate wells were generally used for each culture condition.

V is pared back by 6 bases and J by 5 bases, with 17 bases lying between the germline termini. From the germline V gene (reference sequence), CDR1 is LNHDA and CDR2 is SQIVND. The CDR3 contains 14 residues, cysteine and phenylalanine counted. Of the read, only the CDR3 DNA is kept; its 42 bases are in frame from base 1. Sequences were derived from CD4+ T cells from blood, cultured in vitro, sampled about 7 months after SARS-CoV-2 vaccination. This receptor was obtained from a human donor who had recovered from COVID-19. Recombination linked TRBV19 to TRBJ2-7; a tentative D match to TRBD2 spans 6 bases. The CDR3: CASRRRGSGNEQYF. The nucleotides are TGTGCCAGTAGACGTCGGGGGAGTGGAAACGAGCAGTACTTC.